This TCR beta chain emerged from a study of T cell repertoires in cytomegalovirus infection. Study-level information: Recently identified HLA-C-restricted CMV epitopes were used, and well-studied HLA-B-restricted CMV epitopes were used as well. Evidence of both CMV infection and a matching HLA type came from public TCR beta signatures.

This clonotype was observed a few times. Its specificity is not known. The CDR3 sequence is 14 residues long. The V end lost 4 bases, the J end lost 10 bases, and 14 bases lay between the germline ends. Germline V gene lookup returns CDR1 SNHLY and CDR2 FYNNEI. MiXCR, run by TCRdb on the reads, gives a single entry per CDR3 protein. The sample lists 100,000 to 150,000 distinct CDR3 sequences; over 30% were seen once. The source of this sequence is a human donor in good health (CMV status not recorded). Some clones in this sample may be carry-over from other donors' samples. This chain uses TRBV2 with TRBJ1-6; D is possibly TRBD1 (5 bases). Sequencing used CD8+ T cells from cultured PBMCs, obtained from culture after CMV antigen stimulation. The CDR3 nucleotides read TGTGCCAGCAGTGCCGACAGTCTGAGGTCACCCCTCCACTTT. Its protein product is CASSADSLRSPLHF.